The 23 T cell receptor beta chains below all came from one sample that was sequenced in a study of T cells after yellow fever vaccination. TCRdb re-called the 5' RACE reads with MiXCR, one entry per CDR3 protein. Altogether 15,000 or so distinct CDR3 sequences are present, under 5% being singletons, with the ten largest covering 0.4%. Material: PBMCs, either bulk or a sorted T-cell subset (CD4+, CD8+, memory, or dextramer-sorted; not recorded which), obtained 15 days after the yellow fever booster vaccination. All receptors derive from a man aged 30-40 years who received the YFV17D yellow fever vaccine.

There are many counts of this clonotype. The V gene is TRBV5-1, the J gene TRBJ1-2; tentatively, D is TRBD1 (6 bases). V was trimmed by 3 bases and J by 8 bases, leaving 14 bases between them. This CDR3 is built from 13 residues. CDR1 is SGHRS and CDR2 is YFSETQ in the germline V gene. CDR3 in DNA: TGCGCCAGCAGCTCCCCGGGGGCGGAGGGCTACACCTTC. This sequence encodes CASSSPGAEGYTF.

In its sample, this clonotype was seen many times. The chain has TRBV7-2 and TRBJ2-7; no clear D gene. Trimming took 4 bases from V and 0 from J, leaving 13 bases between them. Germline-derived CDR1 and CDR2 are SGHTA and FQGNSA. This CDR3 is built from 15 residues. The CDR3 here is CASSSEVVNSYEQYF. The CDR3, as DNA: TGTGCCAGCAGCTCTGAGGTAGTGAACTCCTACGAGCAGTACTTC.

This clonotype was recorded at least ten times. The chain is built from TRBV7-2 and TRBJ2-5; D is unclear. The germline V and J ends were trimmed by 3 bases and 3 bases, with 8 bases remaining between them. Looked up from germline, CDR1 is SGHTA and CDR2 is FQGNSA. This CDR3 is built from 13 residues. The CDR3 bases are TGTGCCAGCAGCTTCGGCCACAAAGAGACCCAGTACTTC. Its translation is CASSFGHKETQYF.

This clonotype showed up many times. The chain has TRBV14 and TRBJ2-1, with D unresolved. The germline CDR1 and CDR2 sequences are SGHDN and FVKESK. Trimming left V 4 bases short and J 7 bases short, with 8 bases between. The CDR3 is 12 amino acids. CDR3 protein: CASSPVGNEQFF. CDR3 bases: TGTGCCAGCAGCCCCGTAGGGAATGAGCAGTTCTTC.

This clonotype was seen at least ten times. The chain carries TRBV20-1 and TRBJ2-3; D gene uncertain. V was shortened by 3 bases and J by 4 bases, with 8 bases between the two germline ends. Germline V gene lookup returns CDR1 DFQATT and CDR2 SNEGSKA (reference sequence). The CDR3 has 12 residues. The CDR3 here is CSASLLADTQYF. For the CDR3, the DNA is TGCAGTGCTAGTCTTTTAGCAGATACGCAGTATTTT.

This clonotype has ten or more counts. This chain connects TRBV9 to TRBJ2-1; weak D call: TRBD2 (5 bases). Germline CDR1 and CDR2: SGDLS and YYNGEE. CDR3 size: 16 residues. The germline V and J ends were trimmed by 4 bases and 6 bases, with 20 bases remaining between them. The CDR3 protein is CASSTNLATSPNEQFF. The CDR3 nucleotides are TGTGCCAGCAGCACGAACTTAGCGACCTCCCCCAATGAGCAGTTCTTC.

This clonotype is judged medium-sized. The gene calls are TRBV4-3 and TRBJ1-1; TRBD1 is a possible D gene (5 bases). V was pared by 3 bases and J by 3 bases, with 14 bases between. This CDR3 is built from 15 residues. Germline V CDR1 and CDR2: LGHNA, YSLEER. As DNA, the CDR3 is TGCGCCAGCAGCCAGGAAAGGGGCCTCTACACTGAAGCTTTCTTT. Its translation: CASSQERGLYTEAFF.

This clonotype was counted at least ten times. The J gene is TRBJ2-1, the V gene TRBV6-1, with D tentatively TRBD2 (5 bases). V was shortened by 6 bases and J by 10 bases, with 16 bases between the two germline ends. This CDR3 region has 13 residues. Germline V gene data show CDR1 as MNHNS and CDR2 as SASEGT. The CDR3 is CASSPGLEEEQFF. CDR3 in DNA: TGTGCCAGCAGCCCCGGGTTGGAGGAAGAGCAGTTCTTC.

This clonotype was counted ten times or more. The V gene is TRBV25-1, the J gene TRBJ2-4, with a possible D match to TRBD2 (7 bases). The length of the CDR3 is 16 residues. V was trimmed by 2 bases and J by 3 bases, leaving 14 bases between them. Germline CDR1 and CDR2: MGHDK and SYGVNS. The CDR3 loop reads CASSEPREGVKNIQYF. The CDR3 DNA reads TGTGCCAGCAGTGAACCCAGGGAGGGGGTCAAAAACATTCAGTACTTC.

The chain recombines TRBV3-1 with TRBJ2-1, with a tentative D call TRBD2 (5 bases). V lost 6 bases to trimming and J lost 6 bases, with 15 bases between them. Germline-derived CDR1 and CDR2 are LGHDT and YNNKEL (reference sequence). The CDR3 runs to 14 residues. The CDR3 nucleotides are TGTGCCAGCAGTACGACTAAAGGAGCCAATGAGCAGTTCTTC. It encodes CASSTTKGANEQFF.

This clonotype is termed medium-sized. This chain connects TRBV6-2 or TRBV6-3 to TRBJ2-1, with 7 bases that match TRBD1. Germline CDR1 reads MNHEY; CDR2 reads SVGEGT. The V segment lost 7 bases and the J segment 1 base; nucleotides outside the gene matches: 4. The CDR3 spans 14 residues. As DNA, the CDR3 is TGTGCCAGCAACCTACAGGGGTCCTACAATGAGCAGTTCTTC. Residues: CASNLQGSYNEQFF.

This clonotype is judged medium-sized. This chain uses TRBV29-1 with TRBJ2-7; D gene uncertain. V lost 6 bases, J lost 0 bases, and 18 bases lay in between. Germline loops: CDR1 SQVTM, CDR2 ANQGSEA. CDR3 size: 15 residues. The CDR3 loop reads CSVVGMVRSSYEQYF. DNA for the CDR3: TGCAGCGTCGTAGGGATGGTCCGTAGCTCCTACGAGCAGTACTTC.

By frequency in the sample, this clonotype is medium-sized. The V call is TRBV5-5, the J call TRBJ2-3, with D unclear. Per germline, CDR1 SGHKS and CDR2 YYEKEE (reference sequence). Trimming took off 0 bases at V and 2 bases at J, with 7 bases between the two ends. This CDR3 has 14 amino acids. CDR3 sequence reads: CASSLDRITDTQYF. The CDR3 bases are TGTGCCAGCAGCTTGGACAGAATCACAGATACGCAGTATTTT.

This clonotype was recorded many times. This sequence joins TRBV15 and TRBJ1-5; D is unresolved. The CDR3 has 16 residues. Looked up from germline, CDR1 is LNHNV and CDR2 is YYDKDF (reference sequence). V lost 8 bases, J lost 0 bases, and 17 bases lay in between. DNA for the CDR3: TGTGCCACCGGTAGCGGACGGGAATATAGCAATCAGCCCCAGCATTTT. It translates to CATGSGREYSNQPQHF.

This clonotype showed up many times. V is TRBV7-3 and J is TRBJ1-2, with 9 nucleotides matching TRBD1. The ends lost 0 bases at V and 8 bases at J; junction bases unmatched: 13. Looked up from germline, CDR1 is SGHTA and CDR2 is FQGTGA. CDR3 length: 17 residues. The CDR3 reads CASSLTARGQGGSGYTF. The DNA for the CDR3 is TGTGCCAGCAGCTTAACCGCCCGGGGACAGGGTGGGTCCGGCTACACCTTC.

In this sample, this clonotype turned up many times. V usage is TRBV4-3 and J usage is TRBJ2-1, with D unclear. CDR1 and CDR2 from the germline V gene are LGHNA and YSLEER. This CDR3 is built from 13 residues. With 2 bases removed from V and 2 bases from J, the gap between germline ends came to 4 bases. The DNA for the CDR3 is TGCGCCAGCAGCCAATCCCCCTACAATGAGCAGTTCTTC. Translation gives CASSQSPYNEQFF.

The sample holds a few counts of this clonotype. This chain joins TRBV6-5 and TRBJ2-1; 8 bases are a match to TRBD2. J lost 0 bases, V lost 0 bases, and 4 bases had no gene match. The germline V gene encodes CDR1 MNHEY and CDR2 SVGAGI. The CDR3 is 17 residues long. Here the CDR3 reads CASSYSLSGSSYNEQFF. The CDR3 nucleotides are TGTGCCAGCAGTTACTCGCTCAGCGGGAGCTCCTACAATGAGCAGTTCTTC.

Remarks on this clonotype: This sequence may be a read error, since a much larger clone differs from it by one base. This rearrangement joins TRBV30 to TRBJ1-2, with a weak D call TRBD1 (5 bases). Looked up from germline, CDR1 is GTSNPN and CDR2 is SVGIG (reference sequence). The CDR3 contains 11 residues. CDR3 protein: CAWSGGAGYPF. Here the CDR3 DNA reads TGTGCCTGGAGCGGAGGGGCTGGCTACCCCTTC.

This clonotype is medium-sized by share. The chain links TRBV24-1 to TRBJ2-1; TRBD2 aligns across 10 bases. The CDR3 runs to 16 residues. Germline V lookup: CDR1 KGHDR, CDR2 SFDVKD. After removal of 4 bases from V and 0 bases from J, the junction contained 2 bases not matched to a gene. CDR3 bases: TGTGCCACCAGTGAGGTAGCGGGAGGCTCCTACAATGAGCAGTTCTTC. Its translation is CATSEVAGGSYNEQFF.

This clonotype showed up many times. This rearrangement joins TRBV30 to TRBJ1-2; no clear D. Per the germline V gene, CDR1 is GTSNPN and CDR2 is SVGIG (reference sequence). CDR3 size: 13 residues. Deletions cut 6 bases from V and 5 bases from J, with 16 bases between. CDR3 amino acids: CACKEVGSYGYTF. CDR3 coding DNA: TGTGCCTGTAAAGAAGTGGGATCGTATGGCTACACCTTC.

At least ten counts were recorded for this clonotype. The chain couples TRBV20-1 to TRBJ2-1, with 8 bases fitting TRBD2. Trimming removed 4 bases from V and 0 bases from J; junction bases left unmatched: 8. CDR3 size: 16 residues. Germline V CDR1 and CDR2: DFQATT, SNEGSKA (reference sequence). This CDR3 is CSATTLSGSSYNEQFF. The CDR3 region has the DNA TGCAGTGCTACGACCCTCAGCGGGAGCTCCTACAATGAGCAGTTCTTC.

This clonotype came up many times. The CDR3 loop is CASSLRRGSSYNSPLHF. The CDR3 DNA reads TGTGCCAGCAGCTTAAGAAGGGGAAGCTCCTATAATTCACCCCTCCACTTT. The rearrangement links TRBV7-2 to TRBJ1-6; a possible D gene is TRBD1 (5 bases). CDR1 SGHTA and CDR2 FQGNSA come from the germline V gene. The CDR3 loop spans 17 amino acids. With 2 bases removed from V and 0 bases from J, the gap between germline ends came to 11 bases.

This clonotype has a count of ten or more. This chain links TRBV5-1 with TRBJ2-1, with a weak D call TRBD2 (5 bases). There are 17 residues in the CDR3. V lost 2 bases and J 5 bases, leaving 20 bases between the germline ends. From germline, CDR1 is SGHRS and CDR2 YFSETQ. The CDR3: CASSLTPPGSGDNEQFF. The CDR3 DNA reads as TGCGCCAGCAGCTTAACCCCCCCTGGCAGCGGCGACAATGAGCAGTTCTTC.